These 26 T cell receptor beta chains came from one sample sequenced in a study of cytomegalovirus exposure and HLA in healthy donors. The PCR employed 60 Vbeta primers together with 13 Jbeta primers. Libraries were prepared by immunoSEQ multiplex PCR; TCRdb keeps only in-frame clonotypes and omits some of them. The sample has roughly 150,000 clones, approximately 83% seen once; the top ten hold more than 3%. Sequences were obtained from PBMCs. These receptor sequences come from a male donor in good health and CMV-seronegative.

The V gene is TRBV19, the J gene TRBJ2-7, with 7 bases fitting TRBD2. Germline CDR1 reads LNHDA; CDR2 reads SQIVND (reference sequence). This CDR3 comprises 14 residues. V was pared by 9 bases and J by 4 bases, with 12 bases of the junction left unmatched. CDR3 nucleotide sequence: TGTGCCAGCACACCCAATCGGGGGGATTACGAGCAGTACTTC. Its protein product is CASTPNRGDYEQYF.

This chain uses TRBV29-1 with TRBJ2-2, with D unclear. Germline V gene sequence: CDR1 SQVTM, CDR2 ANQGSEA. V lost 3 bases and J 3 bases, leaving 5 bases between the germline ends. The CDR3 has 12 amino acids. CDR3 sequence (DNA): TGCAGCGTTGACCTATACACCGGGGAGCTGTTTTTT. It translates to CSVDLYTGELFF.

To note about this clone: Other DNA sequences in the sample encode the same CDR3. This rearrangement joins TRBV18 to TRBJ1-1, with D perhaps TRBD1 (5 bases). Trimming left V 2 bases short and J 1 base short, with 11 bases between. Germline CDR1 KGHSH, CDR2 LQKENI. This CDR3 comprises 15 residues. The CDR3 nucleotides read TGTGCCAGCTCACCATCCGACAGTAAGAACACTGAAGCTTTCTTT. This translates into CASSPSDSKNTEAFF. Combining the CDR3 with reference TRBV18 and TRBJ1-1 gives the whole variable domain NAGVMQNPRHLVRRRGQEARLRCSPMKGHSHVYWYRQLPEEGLKFMVYLQKENIIDESGMPKERFSAEFPKEGPSILRIQQVVRGDSAAYFCASSPSDSKNTEAFFGQGTRLTVV.

The chain links TRBV19 to TRBJ2-7; possible D gene TRBD2, 7 bases. Germline values: CDR1 LNHDA, CDR2 SQIVND (reference sequence). CDR3 length: 13 amino acids. V was clipped by 7 bases and J by 0 bases, with 10 bases between them. The CDR3, as DNA: TGTGCCAGTATCGGGGGGCCCTCCTACGAGCAGTACTTC. This gives the protein CASIGGPSYEQYF. The full variable domain, its missing parts supplied by reference TRBV19 and TRBJ2-7, is DGGITQSPKYLFRKEGQNVTLSCEQNLNHDAMYWYRQDPGQGLRLIYYSQIVNDFQKGDIAEGYSVSREKKESFPLTVTSAQKNPTAFYLCASIGGPSYEQYFGPGTRLTVT.

This chain connects TRBV5-4 to TRBJ2-3; D remains unclear. CDR1 is SGHNT, CDR2 YYREEE, per germline (reference sequence). The CDR3 loop spans 13 amino acids. V was clipped by 3 bases and J by 2 bases, with 7 bases between them. CDR3 in DNA: TGTGCCAGCAGCTCCACTTACACAGATACGCAGTATTTT. Translation gives CASSSTYTDTQYF.

The chain joins TRBV4-1 to TRBJ2-1; 12 bases match TRBD2. V lost 4 bases, J lost 3 bases, and 4 bases stayed unmatched. The CDR3 spans 16 residues. CDR1 and CDR2 (germline): MGHRA, YSYEKL. The CDR3 sequence is CASSLELAGGYNEQFF. The CDR3, as DNA: TGCGCCAGCAGCCTGGAACTAGCGGGAGGCTACAATGAGCAGTTCTTC.

V is TRBV7-6 and J is TRBJ2-2; 8 bases line up with TRBD1. V lost 5 bases, J lost 1 base, and 9 bases stayed unmatched. Germline V gives CDR1 SGHVS, CDR2 FNYEAQ. CDR3 length: 17 residues. CDR3 region: CASSTYSGTGNTGELFF. The CDR3 nucleotides read TGTGCCAGCAGCACCTACTCCGGGACAGGGAACACCGGGGAGCTGTTTTTT.

The chain couples TRBV9 to TRBJ1-4; perhaps TRBD1 as D (6 bases). The length of the CDR3 is 15 residues. The germline gives CDR1 SGDLS, CDR2 YYNGEE. The ends were cut back, 2 bases at V and 6 bases at J, with 14 bases in the middle. CDR3 loop: CASSVRGGQDEKLFF. The DNA for the CDR3 is TGTGCCAGCAGCGTGAGGGGGGGGCAGGATGAAAAACTGTTTTTT.

The V gene is TRBV11-2, the J gene TRBJ1-4, with TRBD1 matching over 7 bases. This CDR3 has 14 residues. J lost 8 bases, V lost 1 base, and 4 bases had no gene match. Germline V gene sequence: CDR1 SGHAT, CDR2 FQNNGV. CDR3 loop: CASSLGQGGEKLFF. CDR3 coding DNA: TGTGCCAGCAGCTTAGGACAGGGTGGGGAAAAACTGTTTTTT.

The chain joins TRBV2 to TRBJ1-2; possible D gene TRBD1, 5 bases. V was pared by 3 bases and J by 7 bases, with 24 bases between. The length of the CDR3 is 17 residues. The germline V gene has CDR1 SNHLY and CDR2 FYNNEI. CDR3 region: CASSELVIKLGEAGYTF. In DNA, the CDR3 is TGTGCCAGCAGTGAGCTTGTGATCAAGTTAGGGGAGGCTGGCTACACCTTC.

Comment on this clone: This CDR3 is also generated by other DNA sequences in the sample. The rearrangement joins TRBV18 to TRBJ1-5; D not resolved. CDR3 length: 13 amino acids. Germline lookup yields CDR1 KGHSH and CDR2 LQKENI. The V gene lost 2 bases and the J gene lost 4 bases, with 6 bases spanning the gap. This chain's CDR3 is CASSPGQNQPQHF. In nucleotides, the CDR3 is TGTGCCAGCTCACCAGGGCAGAATCAGCCCCAGCATTTT.

V usage is TRBV5-8 and J usage is TRBJ1-2; D gene unclear. The CDR3 is made up of 14 amino acids. Germline-derived CDR1 and CDR2 are SGHTS and YDEGEE. Trimming cost V 5 bases and J 7 bases, with 18 bases left between them. DNA of the CDR3: TGTGCCAGCAGACCTACGACGGACGCGGGTGGCTACACCTTC. Translated, it gives CASRPTTDAGGYTF.

A remark on this clone: An end of the junction differs from the germline gene, which may be a read error. The V call is TRBV7-9, the J call TRBJ1-6; D possibly corresponds to TRBD1 (5 bases). In germline, CDR1 is SEHNR, CDR2 FQNEAQ (reference sequence). The CDR3 has 17 residues. The CDR3 reads CASGLAARVVYNSPLHF. The CDR3 region has the DNA TGTGCCAGCGGCTTAGCCGCCAGGGTGGTCTATAATTCACCCCTCCACTTT.

The chain couples TRBV6-1 to TRBJ1-5; 7 bases match TRBD1. With V trimmed by 6 bases and J by 0 bases, 5 bases remained unmatched. The V gene's germline CDR1 is MNHNS and CDR2 SASEGT. This CDR3 has 15 amino acids. Here the CDR3 DNA reads TGTGCCAGCAGGGGACAGATTTATAGCAATCAGCCCCAGCATTTT. Translating it yields CASRGQIYSNQPQHF.

This clone was counted only a few times. The chain joins TRBV27 to TRBJ1-2; D is unresolved. This CDR3 is built from 16 residues. CDR1 MNHEY and CDR2 SMNVEV come from the germline V gene (reference sequence). V was clipped by 5 bases and J by 0 bases, with 16 bases between them. CDR3 nucleotide sequence: TGTGCCAGCAGTCCCCTCGGTCGAGGGACTAACTATGGCTACACCTTC. Translated: CASSPLGRGTNYGYTF.

The CDR3 region has the DNA TGTGCCAGCAGTGAGGAGGTTAACACTGAAGCTTTCTTT. This gives the protein CASSEEVNTEAFF. The genes are TRBV2 and TRBJ1-1; D not certain. Trimming took 3 bases from V and 2 from J, leaving 7 bases between them. Per the germline V gene, CDR1 is SNHLY and CDR2 is FYNNEI. This CDR3 is 13 amino acids long.

V usage is TRBV11-2 and J usage is TRBJ2-3, with a tentative D call TRBD1 (5 bases). Germline V lookup: CDR1 SGHAT, CDR2 FQNNGV. CDR3 length equals 15 residues. Trimming pared 3 bases from V and 6 bases from J, leaving 16 bases between. CDR3 sequence reads: CASSFRGGQSDTQYF. For the CDR3, the DNA is TGTGCCAGCAGCTTTAGGGGTGGACAAAGTGATACGCAGTATTTT. The full variable domain, its missing parts supplied by reference TRBV11-2 and TRBJ2-3, is EAGVAQSPRYKIIEKRQSVAFWCNPISGHATLYWYQQILGQGPKLLIQFQNNGVVDDSQLPKDRFSAERLKGVDSTLKIQPAKLEDSAVYLCASSFRGGQSDTQYFGPGTRLTVL.

The V gene is TRBV5-1, the J gene TRBJ2-2; the D is unclear. The V gene's germline CDR1 is SGHRS and CDR2 YFSETQ. The CDR3 is made up of 13 amino acids. V lost 4 bases to trimming and J lost 2 bases, with 6 bases between them. The CDR3 sequence is CASSVSNTGELFF. CDR3 nucleotides: TGCGCCAGCAGCGTATCTAACACCGGGGAGCTGTTTTTT.

On this clone itself: A read error may produce the germline difference seen at one junction end. The chain's CDR3 is CASSAQGSGEDF. CDR3 in DNA: TGTGCCAGCAGCGCACAGGGGTCCGGGGAGGACTTC. V gene TRBV5-6 combines with J gene TRBJ2-4, with D possibly being TRBD1 (7 bases). Germline V CDR1 and CDR2: SGHDT, YYEEEE. This CDR3 region has 12 residues.

This chain connects TRBV19 to TRBJ2-3, with a possible D match to TRBD2 (6 bases). Between the trimmed V and J ends, which lost 7 bases and 2 bases, there was a span of 13 bases. Germline-derived CDR1 and CDR2 are LNHDA and SQIVND (reference sequence). The CDR3 is 14 amino acids. CDR3 loop: CASTPPGVTDTQYF. As DNA, the CDR3 is TGTGCCAGTACGCCTCCGGGGGTCACAGATACGCAGTATTTT.

V is TRBV7-2 and J is TRBJ2-1; 9 nucleotides line up with TRBD1. V was clipped by 6 bases and J by 4 bases; unmatched bases: 13. The CDR3 is made up of 17 amino acids. CDR1 is SGHTA and CDR2 is FQGNSA in the germline V gene. Here the CDR3 DNA reads TGTGCCAGCAGTTTTACAGGGGGCCCTCTGGGATACAATGAGCAGTTCTTC. It specifies CASSFTGGPLGYNEQFF.

This chain joins TRBV19 and TRBJ2-5; 9 bases agree with TRBD1. Germline loops: CDR1 LNHDA, CDR2 SQIVND (reference sequence). The CDR3 loop spans 15 amino acids. Losses at the gene ends were 5 bases for V and 2 bases for J; bases not matched to a gene: 6. CDR3 residues: CASSYGTGWQETQYF. In nucleotides, the CDR3 is TGTGCCAGTAGTTACGGGACAGGGTGGCAAGAGACCCAGTACTTC. Variable domain in full (rest from reference TRBV19 and TRBJ2-5): DGGITQSPKYLFRKEGQNVTLSCEQNLNHDAMYWYRQDPGQGLRLIYYSQIVNDFQKGDIAEGYSVSREKKESFPLTVTSAQKNPTAFYLCASSYGTGWQETQYFGPGTRLLVL.

The chain links TRBV6-4 to TRBJ1-6; the match to TRBD1 covers 8 bases. Looked up from germline, CDR1 is MRHNA and CDR2 is SNTAGT. The CDR3 length is 16 residues. Trimming cost V 6 bases and J 4 bases; bases outside gene matches: 8. The DNA of the CDR3 is TGTGCCAGCAGGACAGGGGCGACGGAATATAATTCACCCCTCCACTTT. Protein sequence: CASRTGATEYNSPLHF.

This clone was recorded a few times. V usage is TRBV7-2 and J usage is TRBJ2-7; 10 bases line up with TRBD1. Germline CDR1 SGHTA, CDR2 FQGNSA. Unmatched junction bases numbered 5, after V lost 5 bases and J lost 4 bases. The CDR3 length is 14 residues. CDR3 region: CASSVAGQGYEQYF. The CDR3 DNA reads TGTGCCAGCAGCGTGGCGGGACAGGGGTACGAGCAGTACTTC.

As for this clone: Distinct nucleotide sequences in the sample also encode this CDR3. The gene calls are TRBV7-9 and TRBJ2-1; 9 bases map to TRBD1. CDR1 and CDR2 (germline): SEHNR, FQNEAQ (reference sequence). The CDR3 is 15 amino acids. Losses at the gene ends were 7 bases for V and 7 bases for J; bases not matched to a gene: 11. Here the CDR3 reads CASTEEGQGLNEQFF. Written as DNA, the CDR3 is TGTGCCAGCACCGAGGAGGGACAGGGACTTAATGAGCAGTTCTTC.

This rearrangement joins TRBV4-1 to TRBJ1-4; 7 bases are a match to TRBD1. CDR3 length: 15 amino acids. V was pared by 0 bases and J by 7 bases, with 5 bases of the junction left unmatched. The germline V gene has CDR1 MGHRA and CDR2 YSYEKL. The CDR3 nucleotides are TGCGCCAGCAGCCAAGATTTACAGGGGATTGAAAAACTGTTTTTT. It encodes CASSQDLQGIEKLFF.